The clone carrying this T cell receptor beta chain has a handful of counts. What it binds is unknown. The CDR3 sequence is 14 residues long. V was trimmed by 3 bases and J by 4 bases, leaving 11 bases between them. Germline loops: CDR1 SGDLS, CDR2 YYNGEE. These data belong to a study of molecular identifiers for immune sequencing clone quantification. Study outcomes and limitations: Over 99% of effector molecules, but under 1% in naive cells, were held by clones with more than 20 RNA copies. Barcodes shared by identical TCR molecules could lead to underestimated sizes of highly expanded clones.

Naive CD8 T cells were picked out by sorting for CD8+CD4-CCR7+CD45RA+. Previously described methods and listed TCR primers were used for bulk TCR libraries. One entry per CDR3 protein results from TCRdb running MiXCR on the PCR reads. The profile covers 460,000 or so distinct CDR3 sequences, with roughly 24% appearing a single time and around 0.78% taken by the ten largest. This receptor was obtained from a human donor in good health. Some libraries in this study had Jurkat cell RNA spiked in. This rearrangement joins TRBV9 to TRBJ2-1; D is perhaps TRBD2 (6 bases). The sample comprised naive CD8+ T cells from blood, with Jurkat cell RNA spiked in. Subset described: FACS-sorted CD8+CD4-CCR7+CD45RA+ naive T cells. In DNA, the CDR3 is TGTGCCAGCAGCGCCGGGACTCAGTACAATGAGCAGTTCTTC. Translating it yields CASSAGTQYNEQFF.